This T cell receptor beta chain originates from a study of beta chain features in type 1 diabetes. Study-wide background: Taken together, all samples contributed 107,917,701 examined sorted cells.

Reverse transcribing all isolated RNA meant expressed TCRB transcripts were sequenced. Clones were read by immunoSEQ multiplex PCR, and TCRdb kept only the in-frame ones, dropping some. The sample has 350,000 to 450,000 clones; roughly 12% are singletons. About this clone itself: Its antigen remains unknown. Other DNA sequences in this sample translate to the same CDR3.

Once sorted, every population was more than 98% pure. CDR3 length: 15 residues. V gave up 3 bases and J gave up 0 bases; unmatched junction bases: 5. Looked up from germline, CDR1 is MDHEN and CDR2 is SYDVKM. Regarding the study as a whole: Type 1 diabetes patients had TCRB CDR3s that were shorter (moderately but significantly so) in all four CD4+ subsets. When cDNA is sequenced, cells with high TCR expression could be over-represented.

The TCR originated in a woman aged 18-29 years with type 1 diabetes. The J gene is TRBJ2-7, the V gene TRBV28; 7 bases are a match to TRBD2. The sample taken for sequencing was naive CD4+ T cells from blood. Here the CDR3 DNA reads TGTGCCAGCAGTTTGGGAGGGAGGGCCTCCTACGAGCAGTACTTC. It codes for CASSLGGRASYEQYF.